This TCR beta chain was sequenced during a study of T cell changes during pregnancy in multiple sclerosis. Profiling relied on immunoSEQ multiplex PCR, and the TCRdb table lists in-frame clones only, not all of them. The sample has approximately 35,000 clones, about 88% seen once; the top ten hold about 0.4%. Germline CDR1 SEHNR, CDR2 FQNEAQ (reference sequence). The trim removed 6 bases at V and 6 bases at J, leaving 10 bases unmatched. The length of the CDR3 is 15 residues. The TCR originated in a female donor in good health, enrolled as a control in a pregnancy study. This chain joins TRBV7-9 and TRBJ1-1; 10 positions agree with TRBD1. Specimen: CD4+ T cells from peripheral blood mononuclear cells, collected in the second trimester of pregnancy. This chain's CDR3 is CASSQPGQGMSEAFF. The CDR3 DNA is TGTGCCAGCAGTCAGCCGGGACAGGGGATGTCTGAAGCTTTCTTT.